The 28 T cell receptor beta chains below were found in one sample sequenced in a study of CD8+ T cells in alopecia areata (dated by TCRdb to 2016 to 2019). Sample time point, as interpreted from the label and publication: baseline before oral tofacitinib. The library was prepared using the immunoSEQ multiplex PCR assay. RNA was extracted from all samples and reverse transcribed into cDNA, which served as template for TCR sequencing. Not all clones reach the TCRdb copy of this immuneACCESS table, which keeps in-frame sequences only. Checked studies attribute under half of the gap to unresolved V genes and leave the rest unexplained. The sample table records about 130,000 clones; around 50% of these occur just once. The ten largest make up less than 5.5% of the sample. The material sequenced was CD4+ T cells sorted from blood, taken at week 0. Every receptor here comes from a human donor with alopecia areata.

In its sample, this clone was seen a few times. The V call is TRBV7-6, the J call TRBJ1-2, with D unresolved. V dropped 1 base and J dropped 2 bases, with 5 bases sitting between them. The germline V gene encodes CDR1 SGHVS and CDR2 FNYEAQ. The CDR3 covers 13 residues. The CDR3 DNA is TGTGCCAGCAGCTTAGGGCAGAACTATGGCTACACCTTC. It translates to CASSLGQNYGYTF.

This clone appeared a few times. The genes are TRBV7-2 and TRBJ2-5; D perhaps matches TRBD2 (6 bases). Deletions cut 0 bases from V and 5 bases from J, with 16 bases between. This CDR3 comprises 16 residues. Germline CDR1 SGHTA, CDR2 FQGNSA. The CDR3 loop is CASSLAGTRWRETQYF. The CDR3 region has the DNA TGTGCCAGCAGCTTAGCCGGGACTCGTTGGAGGGAGACCCAGTACTTC.

The chain carries TRBV18 and TRBJ2-3; tentative D call: TRBD1 (7 bases). The length of the CDR3 is 17 residues. Germline V gene sequence: CDR1 KGHSH, CDR2 LQKENI. The V and J ends lost 3 bases and 2 bases respectively, with 18 bases between them. The CDR3 reads CASSPRRGHDSTDTQYF. The CDR3 nucleotides are TGTGCCAGCTCACCCAGGAGGGGGCATGACTCCACAGATACGCAGTATTTT.

In its sample, this clone ranks as medium-sized. The chain combines TRBV15 with TRBJ2-7; 7 bases match TRBD1. The CDR3 runs 16 residues. In germline, CDR1 is LNHNV, CDR2 YYDKDF (reference sequence). V dropped 1 base and J dropped 0; count of bases not matched to a gene: 6. As DNA, the CDR3 is TGTGCCACCAGCAGAGGAGGCTCAGGGGGCTCCTACGAGCAGTACTTC. Translating it yields CATSRGGSGGSYEQYF.

The chain has TRBV7-2 and TRBJ2-7; 10 nucleotides match TRBD1. The CDR3 spans 15 residues. V gave up 3 bases and J gave up 4 bases; unmatched junction bases: 6. Per germline, CDR1 SGHTA and CDR2 FQGNSA. The CDR3 nucleotides read TGTGCCAGCAGCTTCCGGACAGGGGGTGATTACGAGCAGTACTTC. It specifies CASSFRTGGDYEQYF. The full variable domain, with the rest looked up from reference TRBV7-2 and TRBJ2-7, is GAGVSQSPSNKVTEKGKDVELRCDPISGHTALYWYRQSLGQGLEFLIYFQGNSAPDKSGLPSDRFSAERTGGSVSTLTIQRTQQEDSAVYLCASSFRTGGDYEQYFGPGTRLTVT.

The chain links TRBV27 to TRBJ2-5; D is unclear. Trimming stripped 2 bases from V and 4 bases from J, with 14 bases between. There are 15 residues in the CDR3. Germline values: CDR1 MNHEY, CDR2 SMNVEV (reference sequence). The CDR3: CASSLLPGLGETQYF. CDR3 DNA: TGTGCCAGCAGTTTACTGCCCGGGTTGGGAGAGACCCAGTACTTC.

The genes are TRBV5-1 and TRBJ2-1, with D unclear. CDR1 is SGHRS, CDR2 YFSETQ, per germline. V dropped 0 bases and J dropped 5 bases, with 9 bases sitting between them. This CDR3 region has 14 residues. In DNA form, the CDR3 reads TGCGCCAGCAGCTTGGCACGGAAGGACAATGAGCAGTTCTTC. This codes for CASSLARKDNEQFF.

V usage is TRBV10-3 and J usage is TRBJ2-3; 15 positions match TRBD2. Germline V lookup: CDR1 ENHRY, CDR2 SYGVKD. The CDR3 is made up of 15 amino acids. V lost 6 bases, J lost 5 bases, and 3 bases stayed unmatched. CDR3 coding DNA: TGTGCCATCAGGGGACTAGCGGGAGGAGAAGATACGCAGTATTTT. As protein: CAIRGLAGGEDTQYF.

This clone was counted a few times. The gene calls are TRBV7-2 and TRBJ1-5; 7 positions match TRBD1. V dropped 2 bases and J dropped 2; count of bases not matched to a gene: 3. CDR3 length: 15 residues. CDR1 SGHTA and CDR2 FQGNSA come from the germline V gene. This CDR3 reads CASSLSGGGNQPQHF. Written as DNA, the CDR3 is TGTGCCAGCAGCTTATCAGGGGGGGGCAATCAGCCCCAGCATTTT.

V and J are TRBV5-1 and TRBJ2-7, with 7 bases identical to TRBD1. CDR1 SGHRS and CDR2 YFSETQ come from the germline V gene. CDR3 length: 14 residues. J lost 2 bases, V lost 1 base, and 3 bases had no gene match. CDR3 nucleotides: TGCGCCAGCAGCTTGACAGGGGCAGCCTACGAGCAGTACTTC. It translates to CASSLTGAAYEQYF.

This clone has more than one count but fewer than ten. The chain employs TRBV5-4 and TRBJ2-2; D unresolved. CDR3 length: 13 residues. V dropped 4 bases and J dropped 2 bases, with 6 bases sitting between them. Per germline, CDR1 SGHNT and CDR2 YYREEE (reference sequence). The DNA for the CDR3 is TGTGCCAGCAGCCCCTCAAACACCGGGGAGCTGTTTTTT. Translated, it gives CASSPSNTGELFF.

The V call is TRBV28, the J call TRBJ2-3; TRBD1 matches 8 bases. J gave up 8 bases and V 5 bases, and 9 bases lay outside the gene matches. CDR3 length equals 14 residues. Germline CDR1 and CDR2: MDHEN and SYDVKM. CDR3 nucleotide sequence: TGTGCCAGCAGTCATGGCCAGGGGGCAAGTACGCAGTATTTT. Translated, it gives CASSHGQGASTQYF.

The chain uses TRBV29-1 and TRBJ2-7; D gene ambiguous. Germline V gene lookup returns CDR1 SQVTM and CDR2 ANQGSEA. The CDR3 loop spans 13 amino acids. V dropped 4 bases and J dropped 2 bases, with 12 bases sitting between them. CDR3 protein: CSVARVHAYEQYF. The CDR3, as DNA: TGCAGCGTTGCCCGGGTCCACGCCTACGAGCAGTACTTC.

V and J are TRBV27 and TRBJ1-5; D is uncertain. Between the trimmed V and J ends, which lost 6 bases and 1 base, there was a span of 10 bases. Germline-derived CDR1 and CDR2 are MNHEY and SMNVEV (reference sequence). The CDR3 consists of 14 residues. The CDR3 region is CASSNFRSNQPQHF. The CDR3 DNA reads TGTGCCAGCAGCAATTTCAGGAGCAATCAGCCCCAGCATTTT.

This clone came up once. The V and J genes are TRBV30 and TRBJ1-2; 11 bases map to TRBD1. The trim removed 3 bases at V and 2 bases at J, leaving 2 bases unmatched. The CDR3 covers 14 residues. Germline lookup yields CDR1 GTSNPN and CDR2 SVGIG (reference sequence). CDR3 sequence: CAWSRDRGNYGYTF. In nucleotides, the CDR3 is TGTGCCTGGAGCCGGGACAGGGGGAACTATGGCTACACCTTC. The whole variable domain, filled in from reference TRBV30 and TRBJ1-2, reads SQTIHQWPATLVQPVGSPLSLECTVEGTSNPNLYWYRQAAGRGLQLLFYSVGIGQISSEVPQNLSASRPQDRQFILSSKKLLLSDSGFYLCAWSRDRGNYGYTFGSGTRLTVV.

The chain joins TRBV25-1 to TRBJ2-7, with 8 bases lining up with TRBD2. CDR1 and CDR2 from the germline V gene are MGHDK and SYGVNS. J gave up 3 bases and V 3 bases, and 7 bases lay outside the gene matches. The CDR3 loop spans 15 amino acids. CDR3 protein: CASSDKAGEVYEQYF. CDR3 in DNA: TGTGCCAGCAGTGATAAAGCGGGGGAGGTCTACGAGCAGTACTTC.

Here the CDR3 DNA reads TGTGCCAGCAGTGGGGTGGGGTTCAATCAGCCCCAGCATTTT. It codes for CASSGVGFNQPQHF. The chain recombines TRBV2 with TRBJ1-5; no reliable D call. The CDR3 loop spans 14 amino acids. Germline V gives CDR1 SNHLY, CDR2 FYNNEI. V was cut by 4 bases and J by 3 bases, with 10 bases left in between.

This chain links TRBV6-1 with TRBJ2-1; 9 positions agree with TRBD2. Per germline, CDR1 MNHNS and CDR2 SASEGT. V shed 7 bases, J shed 4 bases, and the junction held 5 bases outside the gene matches. This CDR3 is 14 amino acids long. The CDR3 DNA sequence: TGTGCCAGCACCAATAGCGGGGGTTACAATGAGCAGTTCTTC. It codes for CASTNSGGYNEQFF.

J is TRBJ2-5 and V is TRBV7-8; 8 bases line up with TRBD2. CDR3 length: 15 residues. Germline assignment: CDR1 SGHVS and CDR2 FQNEAQ. Losses at the gene ends were 3 bases for V and 5 bases for J; bases not matched to a gene: 8. Here the CDR3 DNA reads TGTGCCAGCAGCTTCGGGTCCGGGGGGGAGGAGACCCAGTACTTC. Amino acid sequence: CASSFGSGGEETQYF.

The V gene is TRBV2, the J gene TRBJ1-4; 9 bases fit TRBD1. The germline V gene has CDR1 SNHLY and CDR2 FYNNEI. The CDR3 consists of 17 residues. J was trimmed by 7 bases and V by 3 bases; bases with no gene match: 12. The chain's CDR3 is CASSDRTWTGEPEKLFF. In nucleotides, the CDR3 is TGTGCCAGCAGTGACCGAACTTGGACAGGGGAACCTGAAAAACTGTTTTTT.

The V and J genes are TRBV29-1 and TRBJ2-2, with a possible D match to TRBD1 (6 bases). CDR3 length equals 14 residues. CDR1 and CDR2 (germline): SQVTM, ANQGSEA. V was cut by 7 bases and J by 8 bases, with 20 bases left in between. CDR3: CSARQADTPGELFF. CDR3 sequence (DNA): TGCAGCGCCCGACAGGCGGACACACCGGGGGAGCTGTTTTTT.

The chain combines TRBV10-3 with TRBJ2-7; TRBD1 matches 11 bases. The V gene's germline CDR1 is ENHRY and CDR2 SYGVKD. V was pared by 10 bases and J by 3 bases, with 8 bases of the junction left unmatched. The CDR3 extends over 14 amino acids. The CDR3 DNA reads TGTGCCAGCGGACCGGGACAGGGGGACTACGAGCAGTACTTC. Protein: CASGPGQGDYEQYF.

In its sample, this clone was seen a few times. CDR3 protein: CASSERGPPTDTQYF. The CDR3 DNA reads TGTGCCAGCAGCGAGAGGGGTCCCCCCACAGATACGCAGTATTTT. The V call is TRBV7-2, the J call TRBJ2-3; D may correspond to TRBD1 or TRBD2 (5 bases each). Per germline, CDR1 SGHTA and CDR2 FQGNSA. V dropped 5 bases and J dropped 2 bases, with 14 bases sitting between them. This CDR3 is 15 amino acids long.

This clone was detected only a few times. The chain carries TRBV18 and TRBJ1-1, with TRBD1 as a possible D gene (5 bases). V was cut by 3 bases and J by 0 bases, with 11 bases left in between. Germline CDR1 reads KGHSH; CDR2 reads LQKENI. CDR3 length: 15 residues. The CDR3 DNA follows: TGTGCCAGCTCACCCCAGACAGTCATGAACACTGAAGCTTTCTTT. Translating gives CASSPQTVMNTEAFF.

The chain uses TRBV5-5 and TRBJ2-2, with D perhaps TRBD2 (7 bases). Germline values: CDR1 SGHKS, CDR2 YYEKEE (reference sequence). The CDR3 is 16 amino acids. V gave up 4 bases and J gave up 4 bases, with 17 bases separating them. This CDR3 is CASSNGGGAATGELFF. The CDR3 DNA is TGTGCCAGCAGCAACGGTGGGGGGGCGGCCACCGGGGAGCTGTTTTTT. Full variable domain (remainder filled in from reference TRBV5-5 and TRBJ2-2): DAGVTQSPTHLIKTRGQQVTLRCSPISGHKSVSWYQQVLGQGPQFIFQYYEKEERGRGNFPDRFSARQFPNYSSELNVNALLLGDSALYLCASSNGGGAATGELFFGEGSRLTVL.

The chain carries TRBV5-1 and TRBJ2-3, with D possibly being TRBD2 (6 bases). Germline CDR1 SGHRS, CDR2 YFSETQ. CDR3 size: 15 residues. V was pared by 7 bases and J by 3 bases, with 18 bases between. The CDR3 DNA is TGCGCCAGCGTCCTTGGGGCGGGAAGTACAGATACGCAGTATTTT. It translates to CASVLGAGSTDTQYF. Variable domain in full (rest from reference TRBV5-1 and TRBJ2-3): KAGVTQTPRYLIKTRGQQVTLSCSPISGHRSVSWYQQTPGQGLQFLFEYFSETQRNKGNFPGRFSGRQFSNSRSEMNVSTLELGDSALYLCASVLGAGSTDTQYFGPGTRLTVL.

The gene calls are TRBV7-2 and TRBJ2-7, with D possibly TRBD1 on 6 matching bases. The CDR3 is 15 residues long. Between the trimmed V and J ends, which lost 2 bases and 2 bases, there was a span of 13 bases. Per germline, CDR1 SGHTA and CDR2 FQGNSA. The CDR3, as DNA: TGTGCCAGCAGCTTAAATCAGGGACATACCTACGAGCAGTACTTC. This translates into CASSLNQGHTYEQYF.

The chain has TRBV30 and TRBJ2-4; the D is unclear. The CDR3 runs to 17 residues. Trimming left V 0 bases short and J 3 bases short, with 18 bases between. The germline V gene encodes CDR1 GTSNPN and CDR2 SVGIG (reference sequence). The CDR3 spells CAWSVRALSFIKNIQYF. The CDR3 DNA sequence: TGTGCCTGGAGTGTACGGGCCCTCTCCTTCATCAAAAACATTCAGTACTTC.